This T cell receptor beta chain is drawn from a study of Graves' ophthalmopathy and Graves' hyperthyroidism. This clonotype was recorded many times. Germline and junction disagree at one end, which may indicate a read error. RNA transcripts were the template, and TCR beta CDR3 regions were amplified from them. Investigators did first-round RT-PCR with HTBI primers, then second-round multiplex PCR. TCRdb re-analysed the multiplex PCR reads in MiXCR, keeping a single row per CDR3 protein. The sample carries a few hundred thousand distinct CDR3 sequences, more than 20% recorded once. The source of this sequence is a woman between 18 and 30 years old with stable Graves' hyperthyroidism. The sample consisted of peripheral blood.

The CDR3 spells CATSRDPGASTPGF. The CDR3 DNA reads TGTGCCACCAGCAGAGATCCGGGGGCGTCGACCCCGGGCTTC. The rearrangement links TRBV15 to TRBJ2-7; D is perhaps TRBD1 or TRBD2 (6 bases each). The CDR3 is 14 amino acids. Germline V CDR1 and CDR2: LNHNV, YYDKDF (reference sequence).